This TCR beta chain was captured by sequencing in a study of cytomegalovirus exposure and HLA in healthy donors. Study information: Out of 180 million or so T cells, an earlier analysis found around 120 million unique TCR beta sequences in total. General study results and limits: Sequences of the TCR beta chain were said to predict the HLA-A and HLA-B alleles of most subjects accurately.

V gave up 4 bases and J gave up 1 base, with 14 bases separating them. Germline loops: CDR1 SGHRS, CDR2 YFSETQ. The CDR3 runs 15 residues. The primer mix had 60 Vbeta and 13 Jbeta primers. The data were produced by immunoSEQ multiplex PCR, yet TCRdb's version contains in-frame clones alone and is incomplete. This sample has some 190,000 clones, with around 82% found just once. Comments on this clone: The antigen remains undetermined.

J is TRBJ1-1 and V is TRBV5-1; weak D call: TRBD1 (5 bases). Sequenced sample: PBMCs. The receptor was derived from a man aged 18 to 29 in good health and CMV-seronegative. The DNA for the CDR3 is TGCGCCAGCAGCCTGGACCAGGGAAAGAACACTGAAGCTTTCTTT. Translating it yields CASSLDQGKNTEAFF.